This TCR beta chain comes out of a study of T cell repertoires in cytomegalovirus infection. Overall study: Matching HLA type, along with CMV infection, was indicated by public TCR beta signatures. Study results and limitations: The cumulative frequency of public TCR beta families identified carriers of CMV plus the relevant HLA. Predominance within the ex vivo response was attributable to HLA-C-restricted CMV-specific TCR beta clonotypes.

CDR1 SGDLS and CDR2 YYNGEE come from the germline V gene. V was clipped by 2 bases and J by 0 bases, with 8 bases between them. CDR3 size: 14 residues. TCRdb recomputed calls from the reads with MiXCR, one row per CDR3 protein. The table lists roughly 230,000 distinct CDR3 sequences, around 6.2% of them singletons, with 5.5% to 8% in the top ten. This clonotype appeared many times. Its antigen is currently unknown. The clonotype comes from a human donor in good health (CMV status not recorded). Some clones in this sample may be carry-over from other donors' samples. This chain connects TRBV9 to TRBJ1-2; no firm D call. Specimen: PBMCs. The CDR3 DNA is TGTGCCAGCAGCGTTACCTCTACTAACTATGGCTACACCTTC. Its protein product is CASSVTSTNYGYTF. Looking up the rest from reference TRBV9 and TRBJ1-2 gives the full variable domain: DSGVTQTPKHLITATGQRVTLRCSPRSGDLSVYWYQQSLDQGLQFLIQYYNGEERAKGNILERFSAQQFPDLHSELNLSSLELGDSALYFCASSVTSTNYGYTFGSGTRLTVV.